This record looks at one T cell receptor (beta chain) sequence and its context. The study amplified TCR beta CDR3 regions using RNA transcripts. First-round RT-PCR employed HTBI primers, with a second-round multiplex PCR after it. TCRdb re-called the multiplex PCR reads through MiXCR, storing one row per CDR3 protein. The sample yields over 650,000 distinct CDR3 sequences, more than 40% seen once. The data belong to a study of Graves' ophthalmopathy and Graves' hyperthyroidism. Overall study: Peripheral blood sampling occurred at initial diagnosis, before any treatment.

In donors with ophthalmopathy, activity was moderate-to-severe, with CAS ≥3, NOSPECS ≥4 and duration under 3 months. The origin of this receptor is an adult man with Graves' ophthalmopathy. The sample comprised peripheral blood.

As DNA, the CDR3 is TGTGCCAGCAGCCAACGGGGAGGTGAAAAACTGTTTTTT. It is translated as CASSQRGGEKLFF. The chain links TRBV14 to TRBJ1-4; D not resolved. This CDR3 is 13 amino acids long. Trimming cost V 2 bases and J 7 bases, with 8 bases left between them. Germline V gives CDR1 SGHDN, CDR2 FVKESK.